This T cell receptor (beta chain) was identified during a study of T cell responses to AZD1222 COVID-19 vaccine. Study-level information: Second doses were pooled across both intervals (about 4 or about 12 weeks). Study results and limitations: Just a handful of people given AZD1222 tested seropositive at baseline. Most donors were white British and more were female, and clonal diversity was possibly underestimated. Once two AZD1222 doses were given, Spike-specific TCR breadth and depth went up.

As regards this clone: The antigen remains undetermined.

Generated by immunoSEQ multiplex PCR, the TCRdb table keeps only in-frame clones and is missing some. The data hold 120,000 to 150,000 clones, with around 90% observed a single time. CDR1 and CDR2 (germline): SGHTA, FQGNSA. Trimming removed 3 bases from V and 3 bases from J, with 8 bases in between. The CDR3 totals 13 residues. V and J are TRBV7-2 and TRBJ2-5; no clear D gene. The sequencing used peripheral blood, collected on day 0 of AZD1222 vaccination. The clonotype was recovered from an adult in good health. In DNA, the CDR3 is TGTGCCAGCAGCTTTGCAGAGAAAGAGACCCAGTACTTC. Protein sequence: CASSFAEKETQYF.